The entry that follows covers one TCR beta chain sequence. Its cognate antigen is unknown. Sample barcodes and UMIs were carried by the TCR alpha and TCR beta cDNA libraries that 5'RACE generated with constant-segment primers. MiXCR was run by TCRdb on the 5' RACE reads, yielding one entry per CDR3 protein. The table shows roughly 130,000 distinct CDR3 sequences, with over 15% occurring only once. The data are from a study of T-cell memory formation after mild COVID-19. About the study: In these data, TCR clusters were largely donor specific. The study's findings and limits: Prior to infection, memory already included some responding clones, suggesting cross-reactive memory joined. The study found balanced CD4/CD8 in clones contracting day 15 to 85 and a CD4+ lean in later expanders.

CDR1 is SGHRS and CDR2 is YFSETQ in the germline V gene. The CDR3 has 14 residues. V was clipped by 4 bases and J by 5 bases, with 13 bases between them. The receptor's source is a man aged 18-30 years who had mild COVID-19 (a few samples of this study predate the infection). Cell type and time point are not known. The chain links TRBV5-1 to TRBJ2-4, with D perhaps assigned TRBD1 or TRBD2 (5 bases each). Sample: PBMCs or a T cell subset sorted from them (not recorded which). The CDR3 DNA is TGCGCCAGCAGCCTGGCATCGGGACAAAACATTCAGTACTTC. Translated: CASSLASGQNIQYF.